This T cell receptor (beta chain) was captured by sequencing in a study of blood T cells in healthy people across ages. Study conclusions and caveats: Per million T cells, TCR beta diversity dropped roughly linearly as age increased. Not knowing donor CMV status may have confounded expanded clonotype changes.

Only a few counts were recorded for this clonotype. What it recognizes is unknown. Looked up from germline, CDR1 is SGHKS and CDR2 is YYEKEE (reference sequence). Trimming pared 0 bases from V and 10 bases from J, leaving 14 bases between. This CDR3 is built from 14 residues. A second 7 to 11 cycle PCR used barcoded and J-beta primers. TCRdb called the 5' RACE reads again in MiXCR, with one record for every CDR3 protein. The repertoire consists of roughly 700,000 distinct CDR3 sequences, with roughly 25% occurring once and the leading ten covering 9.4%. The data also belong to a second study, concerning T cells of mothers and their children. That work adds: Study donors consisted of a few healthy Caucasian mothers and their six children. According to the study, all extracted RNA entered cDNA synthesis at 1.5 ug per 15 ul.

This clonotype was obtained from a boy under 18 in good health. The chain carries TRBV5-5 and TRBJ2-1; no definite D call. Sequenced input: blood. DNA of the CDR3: TGTGCCAGCAGCTTGGGGCTGGTGCCTGGCGAGCAGTTCTTC. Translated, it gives CASSLGLVPGEQFF.